What follows are 17 T cell receptor beta chains derived from one specimen sequenced in a study of OX40 agonist ivuxolimab in advanced cancers. Some clones are missing from TCRdb's copy, which holds only in-frame ones; the method was immunoSEQ multiplex PCR. The sample lists some 59,000 clones, about 80% occurring once. The sequenced sample was CD4+ or CD8+ T cells sorted from blood, obtained in a trial of the OX40 agonist ivuxolimab. The origin of the receptors is an adult with an advanced solid tumor such as melanoma, head and neck, liver or kidney cancer.

The V and J genes are TRBV13 and TRBJ2-3; 8 bases are shared with TRBD1. CDR1 and CDR2 from the germline V gene are PRHDT and FYEKMQ (reference sequence). This CDR3 region has 16 residues. V lost 2 bases to trimming and J lost 2 bases; unmatched junction nucleotides: 6. The CDR3 coding sequence is TGTGCCAGCAGCTTAAAGGAGACAGGGGTCACAGATACGCAGTATTTT. Translating gives CASSLKETGVTDTQYF. Complete variable domain (other parts from reference TRBV13 and TRBJ2-3): AAGVIQSPRHLIKEKRETATLKCYPIPRHDTVYWYQQGPGQDPQFLISFYEKMQSDKGSIPDRFSAQQFSDYHSELNMSSLELGDSALYFCASSLKETGVTDTQYFGPGTRLTVL.

The chain employs TRBV18 and TRBJ2-7, with 10 bases fitting TRBD1. Germline loops: CDR1 KGHSH, CDR2 LQKENI. The CDR3 consists of 15 residues. Trimming removed 5 bases from V and 3 bases from J; junction bases left unmatched: 7. The CDR3 is CASSNRDRGSYEQYF. The DNA for the CDR3 is TGTGCCAGCTCAAACCGGGACAGGGGTAGCTACGAGCAGTACTTC.

This chain joins TRBV7-2 and TRBJ1-1; 9 nucleotides match TRBD1. The CDR3 has 15 residues. CDR1 is SGHTA, CDR2 FQGNSA, per germline. Germline trimming cut 7 bases from V and 3 bases from J; bases unmatched to any gene: 9. Here the CDR3 DNA reads TGTGCCAGCACCGAACAGGGGGCCGGGGACACTGAAGCTTTCTTT. This translates into CASTEQGAGDTEAFF.

V usage is TRBV9 and J usage is TRBJ1-1; TRBD1 matches 7 bases. Germline-derived CDR1 and CDR2 are SGDLS and YYNGEE. CDR3 length: 16 residues. Trimming at V came to 4 bases and at J to 0 bases, leaving 9 bases not matched to a gene. The CDR3 DNA follows: TGTGCCAGCAGCCCGCGACAGGGCCCTATGAACACTGAAGCTTTCTTT. It is translated as CASSPRQGPMNTEAFF.

This rearrangement joins TRBV5-1 to TRBJ2-5; 7 bases match TRBD2. This CDR3 has 15 residues. Germline CDR1 SGHRS, CDR2 YFSETQ. Trimming removed 4 bases from V and 2 bases from J; junction bases left unmatched: 8. CDR3 in DNA: TGCGCCAGCAGCCATCCGGACGGGGGGCAAGAGACCCAGTACTTC. Translation gives CASSHPDGGQETQYF.

The chain links TRBV5-1 to TRBJ2-7; D unclear. CDR1 is SGHRS, CDR2 YFSETQ, per germline. The CDR3 has 14 residues. Trimming took 0 bases from V and 7 from J, leaving 14 bases between them. CDR3 sequence: CASSLAQAPLEQYF. The CDR3 DNA sequence: TGCGCCAGCAGCTTGGCCCAGGCCCCCTTGGAGCAGTACTTC.

V is TRBV6-1 and J is TRBJ1-4; D is unclear. CDR3 length equals 12 residues. Looked up from germline, CDR1 is MNHNS and CDR2 is SASEGT. V lost 5 bases and J lost 11, with 12 bases in between. DNA for the CDR3: TGTGCCAGCAGTCCGGAGTTGGCGAAACTGTTTTTT. This translates into CASSPELAKLFF.

This clone was seen a few times. The V call is TRBV7-2, the J call TRBJ1-1; D is undetermined. CDR1 and CDR2 (germline): SGHTA, FQGNSA. The CDR3 consists of 14 residues. Trimming removed 6 bases at V and 1 base at J, with 12 bases between. CDR3 amino acids: CASRPDNSNTEAFF. The DNA of the CDR3 is TGTGCCAGCAGGCCCGACAACTCGAACACTGAAGCTTTCTTT.

V usage is TRBV5-1 and J usage is TRBJ2-7; D is possibly TRBD2 (6 bases). The V and J ends lost 4 bases and 2 bases respectively, with 16 bases between them. CDR1 is SGHRS, CDR2 YFSETQ, per germline. The CDR3 spans 15 residues. The CDR3 region has the DNA TGCGCCAGCAGCCCGGAGGGCAGCCCAACCTACGAGCAGTACTTC. This gives the protein CASSPEGSPTYEQYF.

This clone was seen a few times. This chain connects TRBV7-2 to TRBJ1-6; TRBD1 agrees at 8 bases. Germline-derived CDR1 and CDR2 are SGHTA and FQGNSA. Trimming at V came to 2 bases and at J to 9 bases, leaving 6 bases not matched to a gene. CDR3 length equals 15 residues. The CDR3 DNA reads TGTGCCAGCAGCTTATCAGGGGGCAGGAGTTCACCCCTCCACTTT. This codes for CASSLSGGRSSPLHF.

V and J are TRBV6-6 and TRBJ2-3, with D uncertain. V lost 0 bases, J lost 4 bases, and 8 bases lay in between. The CDR3 is 14 amino acids. Looked up from germline, CDR1 is MNHNY and CDR2 is SVGAGI (reference sequence). This CDR3 is CASSYSPGADTQYF. The DNA of the CDR3 is TGTGCCAGCAGTTACTCTCCAGGCGCAGATACGCAGTATTTT.

V gene TRBV7-9 combines with J gene TRBJ1-3; D gene ambiguous. This CDR3 is 15 amino acids long. Deletions cut 5 bases from V and 5 bases from J, with 16 bases between. Germline CDR1 reads SEHNR; CDR2 reads FQNEAQ (reference sequence). For the CDR3, the DNA is TGTGCCAGCAGCCCCTACAGTGATAGGAGAAACACCATATATTTT. Protein product: CASSPYSDRRNTIYF.

The CDR3 protein is CASSQELFGAEAFF. Written as DNA, the CDR3 is TGCGCCAGCAGCCAAGAACTGTTTGGGGCTGAAGCTTTCTTT. The V gene is TRBV4-1, the J gene TRBJ1-1, with unresolved D. The germline CDR1 and CDR2 sequences are MGHRA and YSYEKL. The ends were cut back, 0 bases at V and 6 bases at J, with 11 bases in the middle. The length of the CDR3 is 14 residues.

This chain joins TRBV27 and TRBJ1-2, with D perhaps matching TRBD1 (5 bases). Germline CDR1 MNHEY, CDR2 SMNVEV (reference sequence). Trimming removed 6 bases at V and 4 bases at J, with 15 bases between. The CDR3 totals 14 residues. CDR3 sequence: CASSLTGDFYGYTF. For the CDR3, the DNA is TGTGCCAGCAGCCTCACAGGCGACTTCTATGGCTACACCTTC.

V gene TRBV12-5 combines with J gene TRBJ2-1; D remains ambiguous. The CDR3 spans 12 residues. Germline values: CDR1 LGHNT, CDR2 FRNRAP. Between the trimmed V and J ends, which lost 3 bases and 6 bases, there was a span of 6 bases. This chain's CDR3 is CASGFDFNEQFF. In DNA form, the CDR3 reads TGTGCTAGTGGTTTCGACTTCAATGAGCAGTTCTTC.

The V and J genes are TRBV28 and TRBJ1-5; D gene ambiguous. The germline V gene encodes CDR1 MDHEN and CDR2 SYDVKM. This CDR3 contains 13 residues. V lost 2 bases and J 3 bases, leaving 5 bases between the germline ends. CDR3 nucleotides: TGTGCCAGCAGTTTAACGGCCAATCAGCCCCAGCATTTT. This encodes CASSLTANQPQHF. Complete variable domain (other parts from reference TRBV28 and TRBJ1-5): DVKVTQSSRYLVKRTGEKVFLECVQDMDHENMFWYRQDPGLGLRLIYFSYDVKMKEKGDIPEGYSVSREKKERFSLILESASTNQTSMYLCASSLTANQPQHFGDGTRLSIL.

The J gene is TRBJ2-3, the V gene TRBV5-1; tentative D call: TRBD2 (5 bases). CDR1 is SGHRS and CDR2 is YFSETQ in the germline V gene. This CDR3 has 14 residues. The germline V and J ends were trimmed by 4 bases and 2 bases, with 11 bases remaining between them. This CDR3 reads CASSLAGFTDTQYF. Written as DNA, the CDR3 is TGCGCCAGCAGCCTGGCGGGTTTCACAGATACGCAGTATTTT.